The sequence of this T cell receptor (beta chain) was determined in a study of naive and memory T cell subsets. General study findings and limits: Over 90% of naive TCR sequences appeared only once, unlike memory subsets. Naive and memory subsets had different power law exponents for TCR abundance.

This clonotype was detected ten times or more. The antigen is undetermined. Both TRBC1 and TRBC2 were covered by a beta constant-region primer of two equimolar oligonucleotides. The cDNA 3' end received a ligated single-stranded oligonucleotide carrying the SP2 primer and a 12-nucleotide UMI. The ligated cDNA underwent four PCR rounds using SP2 and nested alpha and beta constant-region primers. TCRdb re-derived calls from the UMI-ligation and nested PCR reads in MiXCR, one entry per CDR3 protein. The sample lists tens of thousands of distinct CDR3 sequences; about an eighth were seen once. Germline V gene lookup returns CDR1 SQVTM and CDR2 ANQGSEA. J lost 0 bases, V lost 4 bases, and 2 bases had no gene match. The length of the CDR3 is 13 residues.

Sequenced input: central memory CD4+ T cells from blood. This sequence originates from a human donor in good health. This chain uses TRBV29-1 with TRBJ2-5, with TRBD2 matching 7 bases. This CDR3 is CSVGTRNQETQYF. For the CDR3, the DNA is TGCAGCGTTGGGACTAGAAACCAAGAGACCCAGTACTTC.